This TCR beta chain originates from a study of blood T cell repertoires in COVID-19. Study context: T cells, B-cell-depleted T cells, or PBMCs supplied cDNA or gDNA.

Original handling: Estimates of nucleated cell counts were drawn from the amplification of reference gene primers. Assay used: immunoSEQ multiplex PCR; TCRdb lists only in-frame clones, some missing. V, J and clone size derive from that table, while D and trimming were established from the DNA sequence. The sample has over 250,000 clones, approximately 90% seen once. Germline V gene sequence: CDR1 SGHAT, CDR2 FQNNGV. The CDR3 extends over 13 amino acids. J lost 6 bases, V lost 6 bases, and 6 bases had no gene match. Material for sequencing was PBMCs or T cells enriched from blood (not recorded which). The chain is built from TRBV11-2 and TRBJ2-5; 8 nucleotides agree with TRBD2. This clonotype originated in a woman between 18 and 29 years old who had recovered from COVID-19. DNA for the CDR3: TGTGCCAGCAGTATCGGGGGGGCAAAGACCCAGTACTTC. The encoded protein is CASSIGGAKTQYF.